This note documents a single TCR beta chain sequence. Its antigen is not identified. This specimen belongs to a study of cytomegalovirus exposure and HLA in healthy donors. Study overall: HLA-typed donors were the source of some 80 million unique TCRs, which an early data release held. Genotyping showed 81% of 350 to 400 donors falling in the Caucasian-associated ancestry cluster.

Study-wide findings and caveats: Cytomegalovirus-associated TCR beta chains were listed, numbering approximately 150. Reportedly, HLA-A and HLA-B alleles of most subjects were accurately predicted from TCR beta.

With 60 Vbeta and 13 Jbeta primers, the PCR was carried out. Some clones are missing from TCRdb's copy, which holds only in-frame ones; the method was immunoSEQ multiplex PCR. The data hold about 160,000 clones, with over 65% observed a single time. Specimen: PBMCs. The source is a man aged 35 to 55 in good health and CMV-seropositive.

For the CDR3, the DNA is TGTGGGGCGGGGGGCCGGTATGAGCAGTTCTTC. As protein: CGAGGRYEQFF. J is TRBJ2-1 and V is TRBV30; 8 positions match TRBD2. Germline CDR1 GTSNPN, CDR2 SVGIG (reference sequence). The CDR3 is made up of 11 amino acids. The full variable domain, rest sourced from reference TRBV30 and TRBJ2-1, is SQTIHQWPATLVQPVGSPLSLECTVEGTSNPNLYWYRQAAGRGLQLLFYSVGIGQISSEVPQNLSASRPQDRQFILSSKKLLLSDSGFYLCGAGGRYEQFFGPGTRLTVL.